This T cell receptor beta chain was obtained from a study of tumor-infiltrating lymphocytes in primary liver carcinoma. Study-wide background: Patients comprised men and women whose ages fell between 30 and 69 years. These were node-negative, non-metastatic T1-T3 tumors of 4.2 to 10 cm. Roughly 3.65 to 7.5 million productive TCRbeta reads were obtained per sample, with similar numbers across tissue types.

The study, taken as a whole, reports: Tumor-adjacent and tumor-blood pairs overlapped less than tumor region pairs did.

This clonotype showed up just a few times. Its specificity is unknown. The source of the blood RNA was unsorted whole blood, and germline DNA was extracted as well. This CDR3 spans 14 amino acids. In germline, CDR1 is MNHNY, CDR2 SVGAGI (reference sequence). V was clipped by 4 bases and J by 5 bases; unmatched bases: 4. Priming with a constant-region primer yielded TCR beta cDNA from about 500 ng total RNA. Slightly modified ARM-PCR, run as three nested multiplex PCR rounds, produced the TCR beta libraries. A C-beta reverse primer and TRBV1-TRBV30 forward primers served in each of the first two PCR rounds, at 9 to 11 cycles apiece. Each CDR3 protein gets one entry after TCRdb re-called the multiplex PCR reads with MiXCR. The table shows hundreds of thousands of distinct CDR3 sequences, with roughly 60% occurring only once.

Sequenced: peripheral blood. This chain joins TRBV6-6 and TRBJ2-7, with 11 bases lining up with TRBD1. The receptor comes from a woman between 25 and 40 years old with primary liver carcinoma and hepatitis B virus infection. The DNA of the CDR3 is TGTGCCAGCAGTTCCGGGACAGGGGGTCACGAGCAGTACTTC. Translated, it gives CASSSGTGGHEQYF.